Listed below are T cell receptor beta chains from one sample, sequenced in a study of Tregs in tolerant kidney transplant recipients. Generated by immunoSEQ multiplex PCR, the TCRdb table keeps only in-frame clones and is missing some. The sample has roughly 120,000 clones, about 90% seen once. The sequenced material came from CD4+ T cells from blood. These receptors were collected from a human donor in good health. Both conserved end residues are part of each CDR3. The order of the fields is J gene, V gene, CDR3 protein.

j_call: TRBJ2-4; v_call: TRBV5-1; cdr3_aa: CASSTQGILAKNIQYF
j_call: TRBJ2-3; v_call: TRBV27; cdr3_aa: CASSLRGEGPGDTQYF
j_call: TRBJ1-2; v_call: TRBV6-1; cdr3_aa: CASSEVRSYPTVRFNYGYTF
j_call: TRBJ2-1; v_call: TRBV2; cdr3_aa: CASSELGPHYNEQFF
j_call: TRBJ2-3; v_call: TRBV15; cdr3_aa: CAATLGGRTDTQYF
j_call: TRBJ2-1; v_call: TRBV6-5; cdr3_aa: CASSYSKGRKEQFF
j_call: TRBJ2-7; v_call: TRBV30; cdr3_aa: CASSIAHEQYF
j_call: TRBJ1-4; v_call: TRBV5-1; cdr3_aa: CASSARDRGSTNEKLFF
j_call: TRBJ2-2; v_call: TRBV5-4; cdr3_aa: CASSLDYSGANTGELFF
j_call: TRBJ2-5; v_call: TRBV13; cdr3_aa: CASSHGLAGRYQETQYF
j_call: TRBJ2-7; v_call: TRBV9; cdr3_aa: CASAPGGWDDEQYF
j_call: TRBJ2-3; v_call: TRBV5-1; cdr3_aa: CASRRVSTDTQYF
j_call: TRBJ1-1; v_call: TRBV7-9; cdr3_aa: CASSLRRQAGAFF
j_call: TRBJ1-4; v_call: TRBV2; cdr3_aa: CASRRTPTNEKLFF
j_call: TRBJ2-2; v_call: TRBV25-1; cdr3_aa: CASSDLGVAGWNTGELFF
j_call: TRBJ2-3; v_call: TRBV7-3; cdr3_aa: CASSSGGTGGWDTQYF
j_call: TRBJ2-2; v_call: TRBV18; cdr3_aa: CASSPGLADLTGELFF
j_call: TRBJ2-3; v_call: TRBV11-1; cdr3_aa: CASSLGAGGHYTQYF
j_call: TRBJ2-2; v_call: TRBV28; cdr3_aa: CASSLFLAGGGRTGELFF
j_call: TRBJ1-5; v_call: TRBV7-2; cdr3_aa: CASSLSGVRSNQPQHF
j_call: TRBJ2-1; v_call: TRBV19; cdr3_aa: CASSIGGYEQFF
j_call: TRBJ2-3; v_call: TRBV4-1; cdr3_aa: CASSEGRGRVSTDTQYF
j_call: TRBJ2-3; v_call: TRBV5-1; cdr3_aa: CASSSQGKTDTQYF
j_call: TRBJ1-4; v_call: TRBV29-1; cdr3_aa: CSARRNANEKLFF
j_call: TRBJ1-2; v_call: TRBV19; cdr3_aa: CASSIPTGRGGYTF
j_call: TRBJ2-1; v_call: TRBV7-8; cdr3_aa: CASSLKGLAPFSYNEQFF
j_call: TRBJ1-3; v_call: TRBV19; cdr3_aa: CASSGTRTVSGNTIYF
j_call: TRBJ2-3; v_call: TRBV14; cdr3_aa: CASSPGGFTDTQYF
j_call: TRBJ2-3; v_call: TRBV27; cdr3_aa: CASRRDSRDTQYF
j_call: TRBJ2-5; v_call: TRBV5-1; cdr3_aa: CASSFMDTKQETQYF
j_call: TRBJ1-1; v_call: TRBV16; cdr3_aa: CASSQDRTGPNTEAFF
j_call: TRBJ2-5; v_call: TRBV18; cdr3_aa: CASSGRELGRETQYF
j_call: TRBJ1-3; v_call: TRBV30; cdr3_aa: CAWTGLGNTIYF
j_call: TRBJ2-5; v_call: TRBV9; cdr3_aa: CASSVDGVPGTQYF
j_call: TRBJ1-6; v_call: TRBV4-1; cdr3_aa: CASRSQGVYSPLHF
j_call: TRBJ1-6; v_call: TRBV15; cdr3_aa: CATSSAPGTGNSPLHF
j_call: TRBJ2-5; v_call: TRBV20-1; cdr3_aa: CSVLRQETQYF
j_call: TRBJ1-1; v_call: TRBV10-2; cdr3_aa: CASSVRSLNTEAFF
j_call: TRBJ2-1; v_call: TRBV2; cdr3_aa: CASSVELRDSYNEQFF
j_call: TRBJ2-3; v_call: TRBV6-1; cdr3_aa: CASKPGQGVNTQYF
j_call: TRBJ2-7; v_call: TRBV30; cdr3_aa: CAWSAGLAGGLERYF
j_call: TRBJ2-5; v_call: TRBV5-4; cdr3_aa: CASSLEETQYF
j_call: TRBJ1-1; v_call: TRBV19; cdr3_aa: CASRDRRPNTEAFF
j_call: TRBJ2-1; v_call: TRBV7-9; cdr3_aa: CASSFHEQFF
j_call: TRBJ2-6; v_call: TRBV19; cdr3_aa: CASKWSGANVLTF
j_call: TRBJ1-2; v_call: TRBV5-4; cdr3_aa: CASSEVGRGRMYGYTF
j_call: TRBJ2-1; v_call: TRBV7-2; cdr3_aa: CASSLVGTSGVEQFF
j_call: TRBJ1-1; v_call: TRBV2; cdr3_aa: CASSVEGNTEAFF
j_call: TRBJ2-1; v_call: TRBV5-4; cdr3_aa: CASSPGSISYNEQFF
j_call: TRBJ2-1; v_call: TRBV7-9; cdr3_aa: CASSFQTSNEQFF
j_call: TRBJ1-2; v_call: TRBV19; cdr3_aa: CASSVGLGRRQGRGYGYTF
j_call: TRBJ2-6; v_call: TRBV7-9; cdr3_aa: CASTLRTGAGANVLTF